Below, one TCR beta chain is given with its context. Its recognized antigen is unknown. No much larger clone exists at a distance of one base, and base qualities are not known. This sample stems from a study of T cell clonotyping in hematopoietic cell transplantation (dated by TCRdb to about 2021). Describing the broader study: Pretransplant samples from recipients were collected after cytoreduction. The study collected 110 to 150 blood samples from some 35 consecutive transplant recipients and their related donors. Patients were recruited between September 2015 and 2017 and followed until late 2020 or death.

What this sample's time point label stands for: recipient sample about 28 days before transplant, after cytoreduction. Blood from recipients was drawn roughly 28 days before transplant, then again at days 30, 100 and 180 after transplant. Nuclei Lysis Solution was used to extract genomic DNA from fresh or cryopreserved unfractionated peripheral blood mononuclear cells. The immunoSEQ assay, a bias-controlled multiplex PCR using V- and J-specific primers, was used to amplify TCR beta CDR3 regions from genomic DNA. In a second PCR step, the CDR3 amplicons were tagged with a proprietary barcode plus Illumina adapter sequences. An Illumina MiSeq instrument was used to sequence the CDR3 libraries. The published analysis was carried out like this. Export and quality control were done with immunoSEQ Analyzer 3.0, while downstream analyses used R Bioconductor and Immunarch. Only productive rearrangements in the normalized downsampled data set went into calculating the repertoire metrics. Clonotypes larger than 5 templates in the normalized cohort were defined as pathologically expanded. The Inverse Simpson Index served as the measure of repertoire diversity. CMV-specificity analyses were carried out on the non-normalized data set to capture all clonotypes. Held by TCRdb, this immuneACCESS table contains in-frame sequences only and omits some clones. Under half of the omission traces to an unresolved V gene where checked; the cause of the rest is unknown. The D gene and trimming were derived from the DNA, and the V and J assignments and clone size from that table. The sample table lists about 9,000 clones, more than 85% of them with a count of one. The biggest ten clones account for 25% to 35% of the sample.

The germline V gene yields MNHEY for CDR1 and SVGAGI for CDR2. Its CDR3 holds 14 amino acids, cysteine through phenylalanine. CDR3 DNA is the only sequence kept; it has 42 bases, read in frame from the first base. The germline ends are 13 bases apart after V is trimmed by 0 bases and J by 8 bases. Points the paper makes about the study in general: Just a small fraction of recipient repertoires overlapped with donor repertoires, and more than 97% appeared de novo at the given depth. Sample size was limited, and cells were not sorted, so CD4 and CD8 repertoire contributions could not be separated. Recipient TCR diversity fell after transplant, with pathologically expanded clonotypes rising progressively from day 30 to day 180. Broader posttransplant TCR repertoire diversity was predicted by donor and pretransplant recipient Inverse Simpson Index values.

The sequence derives from a woman in her sixties or seventies with acute myeloid leukemia. Some clones in this sample may be carry-over from other donors' samples. The sample in question was peripheral blood mononuclear cells, obtained before stem cell transplant. The chain links TRBV6-5 with TRBJ1-2; the D gene is possibly TRBD1, with 6 bases matching. The CDR3 protein is CASSYSGGPMGYTF. The DNA reads TGTGCCAGCAGTTACTCTGGGGGGCCTATGGGCTACACCTTC.